The 28 T cell receptor beta chains below all came from one sample that was sequenced in a study of OX40 agonist ivuxolimab in advanced cancers. Clones were read by immunoSEQ multiplex PCR, and TCRdb kept only the in-frame ones, dropping some. The sample includes about 22,000 clones, about 88% of them seen just once. Sequenced material: CD4+ or CD8+ T cells sorted from blood, taken in a trial of the OX40 agonist ivuxolimab. These TCRs come from an adult with an advanced solid tumor such as melanoma, head and neck, liver or kidney cancer.

This clone was seen a handful of times. V usage is TRBV19 and J usage is TRBJ2-7, with D possibly matching TRBD2 (6 bases). Trimming shortened V by 2 bases and J by 6 bases, and 20 bases separated the two germline ends. Germline-derived CDR1 and CDR2 are LNHDA and SQIVND (reference sequence). This CDR3 region has 16 residues. The CDR3 region has the DNA TGTGCCAGTAGTATATTATCCGGGACTCCCCTTTCCGAGCAGTACTTC. This encodes CASSILSGTPLSEQYF.

The rearrangement links TRBV7-9 to TRBJ2-1; weak D call: TRBD1 (6 bases). Trimming took off 2 bases at V and 3 bases at J, with 11 bases between the two ends. This CDR3 has 15 residues. The germline CDR1 and CDR2 sequences are SEHNR and FQNEAQ (reference sequence). The CDR3 nucleotides are TGTGCCAGCAGCTTACAGGGACAACACTACAATGAGCAGTTCTTC. Translation gives CASSLQGQHYNEQFF.

The chain couples TRBV5-5 to TRBJ2-3; 10 nucleotides align to TRBD2. Germline CDR1 and CDR2: SGHKS and YYEKEE (reference sequence). The CDR3 sequence is 17 residues long. The J segment lost 1 base and the V segment lost 3 bases, leaving 8 bases of the junction unmatched. The CDR3 DNA follows: TGTGCCAGCAGCTCCATATTCCTAGCGGGAGGCACAGATACGCAGTATTTT. Residues: CASSSIFLAGGTDTQYF.

This clone was detected only once. This chain uses TRBV9 with TRBJ2-1; 10 bases are shared with TRBD2. Trimming at V came to 4 bases and at J to 3 bases, leaving 10 bases not matched to a gene. The CDR3 length is 17 residues. The V gene's germline CDR1 is SGDLS and CDR2 YYNGEE. Written as DNA, the CDR3 is TGTGCCAGCAGCACCCGGACTAGCGGAGGGGACTACAATGAGCAGTTCTTC. Protein product: CASSTRTSGGDYNEQFF.

This clone showed up just a few times. The chain employs TRBV7-6 and TRBJ1-1; 8 bases line up with TRBD1. CDR1 and CDR2 (germline): SGHVS, FNYEAQ. CDR3 length: 13 amino acids. J lost 5 bases, V lost 6 bases, and 5 bases had no gene match. The CDR3 sequence is CASSQGARTEAFF. CDR3 sequence (DNA): TGTGCCAGCAGTCAGGGGGCACGGACTGAAGCTTTCTTT.

Here the CDR3 DNA reads TGTGCCAGCAGGGGCAGAGACTACGAGCAGTACTTC. It is translated as CASRGRDYEQYF. The J gene is TRBJ2-7, the V gene TRBV6-1; D ambiguous. In germline, CDR1 is MNHNS, CDR2 SASEGT. The CDR3 covers 12 residues. Trimming left V 6 bases short and J 3 bases short, with 9 bases between.

The chain combines TRBV19 with TRBJ2-6, with D perhaps given as TRBD1 or TRBD2 (5 bases each). The CDR3 has 17 amino acids. V was pared by 0 bases and J by 3 bases, with 12 bases between. Per the germline V gene, CDR1 is LNHDA and CDR2 is SQIVND (reference sequence). In nucleotides, the CDR3 is TGTGCCAGTAGTATAGAGAGGGGCGATAGTGGGGCCAACGTCCTGACTTTC. The encoded protein is CASSIERGDSGANVLTF.

The chain links TRBV21-1 to TRBJ2-7. TRBV21-1 is assigned pseudogene status. The CDR3 runs to 15 residues. The CDR3 sequence is CASSKVFRANYEQYF. The CDR3 DNA reads as TGTGCCAGCAGCAAAGTCTTTAGGGCAAACTACGAGCAGTACTTC.

The gene calls are TRBV25-1 and TRBJ2-7; TRBD2 matches at 10 bases. With V trimmed by 4 bases and J by 2 bases, 5 bases remained unmatched. Germline-derived CDR1 and CDR2 are MGHDK and SYGVNS. This CDR3 has 15 residues. CDR3 region: CASSGTGTSAYEQYF. The CDR3 DNA reads as TGTGCCAGCAGTGGGACCGGGACTAGCGCCTACGAGCAGTACTTC.

The rearrangement links TRBV27 to TRBJ2-1, with D perhaps given as TRBD1 or TRBD2 (6 bases each). The CDR3 has 15 residues. Germline-derived CDR1 and CDR2 are MNHEY and SMNVEV (reference sequence). The V end was cut by 1 base, the J end by 7 bases, with 14 bases between. CDR3 in DNA: TGTGCCAGCAGTTTATTCCTCGTAGGGGGGAATGAGCAGTTCTTC. This sequence encodes CASSLFLVGGNEQFF.

The chain recombines TRBV6-5 with TRBJ2-1; the D is unclear. CDR1 is MNHEY and CDR2 is SVGAGI in the germline V gene. V shed 5 bases and J shed 4 bases, with 15 bases lying between them. The CDR3 runs to 15 residues. CDR3 residues: CASSRTTRTYNEQFF. The CDR3 coding sequence is TGTGCCAGCAGTAGGACCACACGCACATACAATGAGCAGTTCTTC.

This sequence joins TRBV30 and TRBJ2-4, with D tentatively TRBD2 (6 bases). The CDR3 covers 15 residues. The V gene lost 2 bases and the J gene lost 1 base, with 12 bases spanning the gap. Germline lookup yields CDR1 GTSNPN and CDR2 SVGIG (reference sequence). The CDR3 here is CAWSLGLGAKNIQYF. The CDR3 coding sequence is TGTGCCTGGAGTTTGGGACTTGGGGCCAAAAACATTCAGTACTTC.

J is TRBJ2-5 and V is TRBV4-1; D perhaps matches TRBD1 (5 bases). CDR3 length equals 16 residues. Trimming shortened V by 5 bases and J by 1 base, and 17 bases separated the two germline ends. Germline lookup yields CDR1 MGHRA and CDR2 YSYEKL. The CDR3 spells CASSAEGVVGQETQYF. The CDR3 nucleotides are TGCGCCAGCAGCGCCGAAGGGGTGGTGGGCCAAGAGACCCAGTACTTC.

The chain carries TRBV6-5 and TRBJ1-5; D gene unclear. The ends were cut back, 2 bases at V and 11 bases at J, with 16 bases in the middle. The CDR3 has 14 residues. The germline V gene has CDR1 MNHEY and CDR2 SVGAGI. CDR3 DNA: TGTGCCAGCAGTTACCAAACCCCATCCGGGGCCCAGCATTTT. The encoded protein is CASSYQTPSGAQHF.

The rearrangement joins TRBV6-5 to TRBJ2-2, with D unresolved. The V and J ends lost 5 bases and 1 base respectively, with 8 bases between them. This CDR3 is 14 amino acids long. Looked up from germline, CDR1 is MNHEY and CDR2 is SVGAGI. The chain's CDR3 is CASSDRRNTGELFF. The CDR3 DNA follows: TGTGCCAGCAGTGACCGAAGGAACACCGGGGAGCTGTTTTTT.

This chain links TRBV14 with TRBJ2-3; TRBD2 aligns across 7 bases. This CDR3 is built from 14 residues. CDR1 and CDR2 (germline): SGHDN, FVKESK. The ends lost 4 bases at V and 3 bases at J; junction bases unmatched: 4. CDR3 loop: CASSPVGGTDTQYF. In DNA, the CDR3 is TGTGCCAGCAGCCCGGTGGGGGGGACAGATACGCAGTATTTT.

V and J are TRBV27 and TRBJ2-3; 11 bases map to TRBD2. V trimming: 2 bases; J trimming: 3 bases; junction bases outside the gene matches: 7. This CDR3 region has 17 residues. Per germline, CDR1 MNHEY and CDR2 SMNVEV (reference sequence). CDR3 region: CASSLRNSGRVTDTQYF. The CDR3 DNA sequence: TGTGCCAGCAGTTTAAGGAATAGCGGGAGGGTAACAGATACGCAGTATTTT.

The chain carries TRBV5-1 and TRBJ1-1, with D perhaps TRBD1 (5 bases). CDR1 and CDR2 (germline): SGHRS, YFSETQ. The CDR3 consists of 14 residues. V was trimmed by 3 bases and J by 4 bases, leaving 13 bases between them. Here the CDR3 DNA reads TGCGCCAGCAGCTGCGGGCGGGGGGGCACTGAAGCTTTCTTT. Translation: CASSCGRGGTEAFF.

The chain combines TRBV27 with TRBJ2-7; 7 bases agree with TRBD2. Per the germline V gene, CDR1 is MNHEY and CDR2 is SMNVEV (reference sequence). The CDR3 is 14 amino acids. V lost 3 bases, J lost 2 bases, and 4 bases stayed unmatched. CDR3 amino acids: CASSLRLAPYEQYF. For the CDR3, the DNA is TGTGCCAGCAGTTTGCGACTAGCCCCCTACGAGCAGTACTTC.

This sequence joins TRBV19 and TRBJ1-4; D unclear. Germline-derived CDR1 and CDR2 are LNHDA and SQIVND (reference sequence). The V and J ends lost 7 bases and 1 base respectively, with 7 bases between them. The CDR3 spans 13 residues. The CDR3 region is CASNRLTNEKLFF. In nucleotides, the CDR3 is TGTGCCAGTAACCGTCTAACTAATGAAAAACTGTTTTTT.

This sequence joins TRBV30 and TRBJ2-7; 8 positions match TRBD1. The trim removed 8 bases at V and 7 bases at J, leaving 16 bases unmatched. The CDR3 extends over 14 amino acids. Germline CDR1 is GTSNPN and CDR2 is SVGIG (reference sequence). In DNA form, the CDR3 reads TGTGCCGGGACGACAGGGGACTGGTTGGGAGAGCAGTACTTC. Protein: CAGTTGDWLGEQYF. Full variable domain (rest looked up from reference TRBV30 and TRBJ2-7): SQTIHQWPATLVQPVGSPLSLECTVEGTSNPNLYWYRQAAGRGLQLLFYSVGIGQISSEVPQNLSASRPQDRQFILSSKKLLLSDSGFYLCAGTTGDWLGEQYFGPGTRLTVT.

The CDR3 DNA reads TGTGCCAGCACTTATACTACTAGCGGACGCGGGGAGCTGTTTTTT. Translating it yields CASTYTTSGRGELFF. This rearrangement joins TRBV27 to TRBJ2-2, with 8 bases aligning to TRBD2. The CDR3 contains 15 residues. CDR1 is MNHEY and CDR2 is SMNVEV in the germline V gene (reference sequence). The J segment lost 7 bases and the V segment lost 7 bases, leaving 11 bases of the junction unmatched.

A remark on this clone: The junction departs from germline at one end; a sequencing error may be responsible. The rearrangement links TRBV7-9 to TRBJ2-7; tentative D call: TRBD1 (6 bases). Per germline, CDR1 SEHNR and CDR2 FQNEAQ (reference sequence). The CDR3 runs 13 residues. The CDR3 DNA reads TGTGCCAGCAGTTTAGACAGGACCTACGAGCAGTACTTC. Its protein is CASSLDRTYEQYF.

CDR3 sequence (DNA): TGTGCCTGGAGTGTAACCGAGCAGTACTTC. It specifies CAWSVTEQYF. V gene TRBV30 combines with J gene TRBJ2-7; no clear D gene. This CDR3 region has 10 residues. V lost 0 bases, J lost 6 bases, and 3 bases lay in between. Germline V lookup: CDR1 GTSNPN, CDR2 SVGIG (reference sequence).

This rearrangement joins TRBV11-2 to TRBJ2-1; the D is unclear. Germline assignment: CDR1 SGHAT and CDR2 FQNNGV. This CDR3 is built from 15 residues. V lost 4 bases and J lost 3, with 13 bases in between. CDR3 region: CASSSRASYYNEQFF. The CDR3 bases are TGTGCCAGCAGCTCCCGAGCGTCGTACTACAATGAGCAGTTCTTC. Combining the CDR3 with reference TRBV11-2 and TRBJ2-1 gives the whole variable domain EAGVAQSPRYKIIEKRQSVAFWCNPISGHATLYWYQQILGQGPKLLIQFQNNGVVDDSQLPKDRFSAERLKGVDSTLKIQPAKLEDSAVYLCASSSRASYYNEQFFGPGTRLTVL.

The CDR3 nucleotides read TGCAGCGCCGGACAGGGGAGGAGTGTTGAAGCTTTCTTT. It codes for CSAGQGRSVEAFF. V gene TRBV29-1 combines with J gene TRBJ1-1, with TRBD1 identical over 9 bases. The length of the CDR3 is 13 residues. The junction had 10 bases not matched to a gene; V was cut back by 7 bases and J by 7 bases. Germline values: CDR1 SQVTM, CDR2 ANQGSEA.

The chain employs TRBV5-3 and TRBJ1-3; D not resolved. TRBV5-3 is noted as an ORF with a role that remains uncertain. This CDR3 contains 16 residues. Trimming stripped 1 base from V and 0 bases from J, with 11 bases between. The CDR3 loop is CARSLLVLSSGNTIYF. The CDR3 DNA follows: TGTGCCAGAAGCTTGCTGGTATTGAGCTCTGGAAACACCATATATTTT.

This chain joins TRBV5-6 and TRBJ1-5, with unresolved D. The V gene lost 4 bases and the J gene lost 0 bases, with 8 bases spanning the gap. CDR3 length equals 14 residues. The V gene's germline CDR1 is SGHDT and CDR2 YYEEEE. The CDR3 sequence is CASSPKYSNQPQHF. Written as DNA, the CDR3 is TGTGCCAGCAGCCCAAAATATAGCAATCAGCCCCAGCATTTT.